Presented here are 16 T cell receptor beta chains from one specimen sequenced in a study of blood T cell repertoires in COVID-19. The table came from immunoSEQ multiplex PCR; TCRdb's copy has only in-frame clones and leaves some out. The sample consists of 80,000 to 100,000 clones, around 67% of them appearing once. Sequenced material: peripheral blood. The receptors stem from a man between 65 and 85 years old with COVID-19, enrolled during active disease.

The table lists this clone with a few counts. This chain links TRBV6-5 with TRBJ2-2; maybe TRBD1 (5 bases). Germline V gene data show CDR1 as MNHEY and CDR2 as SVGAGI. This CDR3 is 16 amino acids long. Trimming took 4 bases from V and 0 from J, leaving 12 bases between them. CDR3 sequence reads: CASSSRTHANTGELFF. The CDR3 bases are TGTGCCAGCAGTTCCCGGACACACGCGAACACCGGGGAGCTGTTTTTT.

CDR3 DNA sequence: TGCGCCAGCAGCCCGGGACAGGGGGCCGGGGAGCTGTTTTTT. This translates into CASSPGQGAGELFF. The genes are TRBV5-1 and TRBJ2-2; the match to TRBD1 covers 11 bases. The CDR3 contains 14 residues. The germline CDR1 and CDR2 sequences are SGHRS and YFSETQ. Trimming cost V 4 bases and J 6 bases; bases outside gene matches: 2. The full variable domain, completed using reference TRBV5-1 and TRBJ2-2, is KAGVTQTPRYLIKTRGQQVTLSCSPISGHRSVSWYQQTPGQGLQFLFEYFSETQRNKGNFPGRFSGRQFSNSRSEMNVSTLELGDSALYLCASSPGQGAGELFFGEGSRLTVL.

The CDR3 here is CASSLLIAGDQYF. The DNA of the CDR3 is TGTGCCAGCAGTTTGCTAATAGCGGGAGACCAGTATTTT. This chain uses TRBV12-3 or TRBV12-4 with TRBJ2-3; 9 bases agree with TRBD2. The ends lost 3 bases at V and 12 bases at J; junction bases unmatched: 7. The CDR3 is 13 residues long.

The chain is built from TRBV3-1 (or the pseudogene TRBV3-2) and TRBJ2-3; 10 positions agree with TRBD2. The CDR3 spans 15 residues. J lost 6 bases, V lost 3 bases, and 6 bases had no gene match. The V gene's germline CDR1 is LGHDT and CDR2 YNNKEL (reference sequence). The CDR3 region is CASSQWTSGGDTQYF. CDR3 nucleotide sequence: TGTGCCAGCAGCCAGTGGACTAGCGGAGGGGATACGCAGTATTTT.

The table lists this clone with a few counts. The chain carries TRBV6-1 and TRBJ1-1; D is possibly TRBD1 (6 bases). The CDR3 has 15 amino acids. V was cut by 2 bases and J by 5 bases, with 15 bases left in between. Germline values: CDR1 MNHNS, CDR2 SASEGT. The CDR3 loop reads CASSESPTGRTEAFF. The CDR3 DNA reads TGTGCCAGCAGTGAAAGTCCTACAGGGCGGACTGAAGCTTTCTTT.

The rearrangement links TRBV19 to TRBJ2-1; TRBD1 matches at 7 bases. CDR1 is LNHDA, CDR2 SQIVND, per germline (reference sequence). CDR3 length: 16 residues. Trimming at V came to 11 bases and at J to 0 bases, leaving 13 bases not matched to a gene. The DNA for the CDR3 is TGTGCCGTAAGCCGGGACAGATTAAGCTCCTACAATGAGCAGTTCTTC. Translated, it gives CAVSRDRLSSYNEQFF.

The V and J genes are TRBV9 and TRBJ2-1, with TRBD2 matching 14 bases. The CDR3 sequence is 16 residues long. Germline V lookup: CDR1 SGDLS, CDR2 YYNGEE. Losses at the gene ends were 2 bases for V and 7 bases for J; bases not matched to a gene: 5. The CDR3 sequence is CASSVGTSGSRNEQFF. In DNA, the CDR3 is TGTGCCAGCAGCGTGGGGACTAGCGGGAGTCGAAATGAGCAGTTCTTC.

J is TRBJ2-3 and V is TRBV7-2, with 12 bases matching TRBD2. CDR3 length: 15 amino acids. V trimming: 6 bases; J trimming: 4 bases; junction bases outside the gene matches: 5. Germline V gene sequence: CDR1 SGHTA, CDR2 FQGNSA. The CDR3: CASRPTSGSPDTQYF. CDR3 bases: TGTGCCAGCAGACCGACTAGCGGGAGCCCAGATACGCAGTATTTT. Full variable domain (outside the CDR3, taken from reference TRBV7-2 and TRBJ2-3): GAGVSQSPSNKVTEKGKDVELRCDPISGHTALYWYRQSLGQGLEFLIYFQGNSAPDKSGLPSDRFSAERTGGSVSTLTIQRTQQEDSAVYLCASRPTSGSPDTQYFGPGTRLTVL.

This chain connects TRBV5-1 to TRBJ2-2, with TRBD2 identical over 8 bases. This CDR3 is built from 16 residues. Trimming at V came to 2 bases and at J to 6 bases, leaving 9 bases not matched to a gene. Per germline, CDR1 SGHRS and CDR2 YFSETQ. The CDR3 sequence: CASSFIRSGSPGELFF. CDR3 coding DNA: TGCGCCAGCAGCTTTATACGAAGCGGGAGCCCCGGGGAGCTGTTTTTT.

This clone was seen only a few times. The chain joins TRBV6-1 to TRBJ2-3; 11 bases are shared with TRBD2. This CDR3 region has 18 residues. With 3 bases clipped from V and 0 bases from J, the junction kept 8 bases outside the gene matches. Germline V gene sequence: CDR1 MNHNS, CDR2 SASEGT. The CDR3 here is CASSDRLAGRPSTDTQYF. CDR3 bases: TGTGCCAGCAGTGACAGACTAGCGGGACGACCAAGCACAGATACGCAGTATTTT.

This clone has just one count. The CDR3 is CASREGASADTQYF. In DNA form, the CDR3 reads TGTGCCAGTCGTGAGGGGGCCTCCGCAGATACGCAGTATTTT. V is TRBV27 and J is TRBJ2-3; 7 nucleotides match TRBD1. This CDR3 spans 14 amino acids. From germline, CDR1 is MNHEY and CDR2 SMNVEV (reference sequence). Losses at the gene ends were 9 bases for V and 4 bases for J; bases not matched to a gene: 10.

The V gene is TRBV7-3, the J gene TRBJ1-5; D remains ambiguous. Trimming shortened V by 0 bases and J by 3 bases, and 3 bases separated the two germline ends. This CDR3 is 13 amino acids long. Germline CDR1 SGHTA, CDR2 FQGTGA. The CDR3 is CASSLTYNQPQHF. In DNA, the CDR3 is TGTGCCAGCAGCTTAACGTACAATCAGCCCCAGCATTTT.

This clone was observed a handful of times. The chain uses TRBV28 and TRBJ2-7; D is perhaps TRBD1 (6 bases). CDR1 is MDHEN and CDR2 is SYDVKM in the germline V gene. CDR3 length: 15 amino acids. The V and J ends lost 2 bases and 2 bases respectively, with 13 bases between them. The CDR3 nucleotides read TGTGCCAGCAGTTTACCCGGGACAAACGCCTACGAGCAGTACTTC. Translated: CASSLPGTNAYEQYF. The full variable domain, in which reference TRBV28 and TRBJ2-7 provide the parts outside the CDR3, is DVKVTQSSRYLVKRTGEKVFLECVQDMDHENMFWYRQDPGLGLRLIYFSYDVKMKEKGDIPEGYSVSREKKERFSLILESASTNQTSMYLCASSLPGTNAYEQYFGPGTRLTVT.

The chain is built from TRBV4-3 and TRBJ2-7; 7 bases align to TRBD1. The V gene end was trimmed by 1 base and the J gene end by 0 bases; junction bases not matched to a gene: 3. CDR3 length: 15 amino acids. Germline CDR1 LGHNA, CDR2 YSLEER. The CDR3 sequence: CASSQGTGPSYEQYF. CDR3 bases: TGCGCCAGCAGCCAAGGGACAGGACCCTCCTACGAGCAGTACTTC.

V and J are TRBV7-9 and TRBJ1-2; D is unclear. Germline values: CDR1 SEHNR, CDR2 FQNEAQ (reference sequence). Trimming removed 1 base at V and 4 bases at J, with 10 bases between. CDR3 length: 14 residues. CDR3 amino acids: CASSLDRGRYGYTF. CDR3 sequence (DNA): TGTGCCAGCAGCTTAGATCGTGGCCGCTATGGCTACACCTTC.

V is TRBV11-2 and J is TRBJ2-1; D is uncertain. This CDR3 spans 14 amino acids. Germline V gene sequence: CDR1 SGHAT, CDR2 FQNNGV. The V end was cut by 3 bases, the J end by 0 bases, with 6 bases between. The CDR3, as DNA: TGTGCCAGCAGCTTCAGCGCCTCCTACAATGAGCAGTTCTTC. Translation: CASSFSASYNEQFF.